This T cell receptor (beta chain) was sequenced in a study of OX40 agonist ivuxolimab in advanced cancers. About the research overall: Patients were roughly 81% male with ages about 20 to 79, mean about 60.

Generated by immunoSEQ multiplex PCR, the TCRdb table keeps only in-frame clones and is missing some. The data contain tens of thousands of clones, around 83% of them singletons. Trimming took 4 bases from V and 7 from J; bases not matched to a gene: 6. CDR1 and CDR2 (germline): SGHRS, YFSETQ. This CDR3 is built from 15 residues. By sample share, this clone is medium-sized. Other DNA sequences of this sample code for an identical CDR3. The study sampled blood at baseline, cycle 4 day 1, and cycle 7 day 1. Sample: CD4+ or CD8+ T cells sorted from blood, taken in a trial of the OX40 agonist ivuxolimab. The rearrangement uses TRBV5-1 and TRBJ1-6, with 9 bases lining up with TRBD1. This receptor was identified in an adult with an advanced solid tumor such as melanoma, head and neck, liver or kidney cancer. CDR3 nucleotides: TGCGCCAGCAGCCAACAGGGACAGGGAAATTCACCCCTCCACTTT. This codes for CASSQQGQGNSPLHF.